These 25 T cell receptor beta chains share one sample of origin, sequenced in a study of Ad26.COV2.S vaccination and SARS-CoV-2 variants. Sample treatment: roughly 20 received Ad26.COV2.S at low or high dose, single or two shots; a few received placebo; per-sample allocation not given. Day 63 following the first vaccine or placebo injection was when the samples were taken. Measured with immunoSEQ multiplex PCR; TCRdb has only the in-frame clones, and not every one. The table includes fewer than 900,000 clones, more than 70% detected once. Sequenced material: peripheral blood, taken in a trial of Ad26.COV2.S vaccine versus placebo. The origin of the receptors is a person between 18 and 65 years old who received the Ad26.COV2.S COVID-19 vaccine or a placebo.

This chain uses TRBV23-1 with TRBJ1-2, with TRBD1 as a possible D gene (5 bases). TRBV23-1 is labeled an ORF, and its function is uncertain. V was trimmed by 3 bases and J by 5 bases, leaving 19 bases between them. This CDR3 has 16 amino acids. CDR3 protein: CASSQPGPFPWYGYTF. The CDR3 coding sequence is TGCGCCAGCAGTCAGCCGGGACCGTTCCCTTGGTATGGCTACACCTTC.

This sequence joins TRBV7-2 and TRBJ1-1, with 7 bases identical to TRBD1. Per germline, CDR1 SGHTA and CDR2 FQGNSA. The CDR3 consists of 16 residues. V lost 2 bases and J lost 1; bases outside the gene matches: 7. In DNA, the CDR3 is TGTGCCAGCAGCTTAATCGGGGACAGACGGAACACTGAAGCTTTCTTT. Protein sequence: CASSLIGDRRNTEAFF. The complete variable domain, with remaining parts taken from reference TRBV7-2 and TRBJ1-1, reads GAGVSQSPSNKVTEKGKDVELRCDPISGHTALYWYRQSLGQGLEFLIYFQGNSAPDKSGLPSDRFSAERTGGSVSTLTIQRTQQEDSAVYLCASSLIGDRRNTEAFFGQGTRLTVV.

The chain joins TRBV7-9 to TRBJ2-1; 10 bases agree with TRBD2. Germline lookup yields CDR1 SEHNR and CDR2 FQNEAQ (reference sequence). The junction had 6 bases not matched to a gene; V was cut back by 6 bases and J by 7 bases. The CDR3 length is 14 residues. The CDR3 nucleotides read TGTGCCAGCAGTATGACTAGCGGGCCAAATGAGCAGTTCTTC. Encoded protein: CASSMTSGPNEQFF.

The rearrangement links TRBV25-1 to TRBJ1-1; D gene unclear. V shed 3 bases and J shed 6 bases, with 8 bases lying between them. Germline CDR1 reads MGHDK; CDR2 reads SYGVNS. The CDR3 covers 12 residues. CDR3: CASSDTQAEAFF. The DNA for the CDR3 is TGTGCCAGCAGTGATACTCAGGCTGAAGCTTTCTTT.

The chain combines TRBV7-3 with TRBJ2-3, with TRBD2 as a possible D gene (5 bases). The V end lost 3 bases, the J end lost 4 bases, and 8 bases lay between the germline ends. The CDR3 totals 13 residues. Germline V gene sequence: CDR1 SGHTA, CDR2 FQGTGA. In DNA, the CDR3 is TGTGCCAGCAGCTTCGCCGGGGCAGATACGCAGTATTTT. Protein sequence: CASSFAGADTQYF.

This rearrangement joins TRBV4-2 to TRBJ2-2; 9 bases are a match to TRBD1. V was pared by 2 bases and J by 8 bases, with 3 bases of the junction left unmatched. This CDR3 region has 14 residues. Germline assignment: CDR1 LGHNA and CDR2 YNFKEQ. CDR3 sequence (DNA): TGTGCCAGCAGCCAACCCGGGACAGGGGGGGAGCTGTTTTTT. It encodes CASSQPGTGGELFF.

V gene TRBV5-4 combines with J gene TRBJ2-7, with a weak D call TRBD2 (5 bases). The CDR3 covers 12 residues. From germline, CDR1 is SGHNT and CDR2 YYREEE (reference sequence). The V end lost 5 bases, the J end lost 5 bases, and 11 bases lay between the germline ends. The CDR3 reads CASSPAGDEQYF. In nucleotides, the CDR3 is TGTGCCAGCAGTCCTGCGGGCGACGAGCAGTACTTC.

This clone was counted a single time. The chain joins TRBV5-4 to TRBJ2-6; 8 nucleotides match TRBD1. Germline V gives CDR1 SGHNT, CDR2 YYREEE (reference sequence). J gave up 2 bases and V 5 bases, and 6 bases lay outside the gene matches. The CDR3 is 16 residues long. The DNA of the CDR3 is TGTGCCAGCAGACCGACAGGGGACGCTGGGGCCAACGTCCTGACTTTC. Protein sequence: CASRPTGDAGANVLTF.

V usage is TRBV3-1 (or the pseudogene TRBV3-2) and J usage is TRBJ2-7; the D gene is possibly TRBD1 (6 bases). V lost 1 base and J lost 5, with 12 bases in between. The CDR3 length is 14 residues. Germline V CDR1 and CDR2: LGHDT, YNNKEL (reference sequence). The CDR3: CASSQGAGADEQYF. In DNA form, the CDR3 reads TGTGCCAGCAGCCAAGGTGCAGGGGCGGACGAGCAGTACTTC.

The CDR3 DNA is TGTGCCAGCAGCTTCTATTACAATGAGCAGTTCTTC. Protein product: CASSFYYNEQFF. This chain joins TRBV3-1 (or the pseudogene TRBV3-2) and TRBJ2-1; D is uncertain. The length of the CDR3 is 12 residues. V lost 5 bases and J 4 bases, leaving 6 bases between the germline ends. The germline gives CDR1 LGHDT, CDR2 YNNKEL (reference sequence).

The V gene is TRBV19, the J gene TRBJ2-3, with D tentatively TRBD2 (6 bases). The V end was cut by 9 bases, the J end by 0 bases, with 10 bases between. The CDR3 is 13 residues long. Per the germline V gene, CDR1 is LNHDA and CDR2 is SQIVND (reference sequence). CDR3 in DNA: TGTGCCAGAGCGGGCACTAGCACAGATACGCAGTATTTT. Translation: CARAGTSTDTQYF.

The chain carries TRBV19 and TRBJ1-2; D uncertain. Trimming pared 0 bases from V and 4 bases from J, leaving 9 bases between. CDR1 is LNHDA and CDR2 is SQIVND in the germline V gene (reference sequence). The CDR3 has 14 amino acids. CDR3 coding DNA: TGTGCCAGTAGTATAGACCTTCAAACCTATGGCTACACCTTC. It translates to CASSIDLQTYGYTF. Supplemented by reference TRBV19 and TRBJ1-2, the full variable domain reads DGGITQSPKYLFRKEGQNVTLSCEQNLNHDAMYWYRQDPGQGLRLIYYSQIVNDFQKGDIAEGYSVSREKKESFPLTVTSAQKNPTAFYLCASSIDLQTYGYTFGSGTRLTVV.

This clone showed up just once. V and J are TRBV7-8 and TRBJ2-1; possibly TRBD1 for D (6 bases). V was trimmed by 5 bases and J by 5 bases, leaving 16 bases between them. This CDR3 region has 15 residues. The germline CDR1 and CDR2 sequences are SGHVS and FQNEAQ. The CDR3, as DNA: TGTGCCAGCAGCCATAGGACAGCCCAGAACAATGAGCAGTTCTTC. As protein: CASSHRTAQNNEQFF.

The chain recombines TRBV4-3 with TRBJ2-7; TRBD2 aligns across 12 bases. The J segment lost 2 bases and the V segment lost 3 bases, leaving 5 bases of the junction unmatched. The CDR3 runs 16 residues. Germline V gene sequence: CDR1 LGHNA, CDR2 YSLEER. The DNA for the CDR3 is TGCGCCAGCAGCCATTCCAGGACTAGCGGGGCCTACGAGCAGTACTTC. Amino acid sequence: CASSHSRTSGAYEQYF.

The rearrangement joins TRBV6-5 to TRBJ2-7, with TRBD1 as a possible D gene (5 bases). Germline V gives CDR1 MNHEY, CDR2 SVGAGI. V was cut by 8 bases and J by 3 bases, with 20 bases left in between. The length of the CDR3 is 15 residues. The CDR3 is CASRSGGTRVYEQYF. The CDR3 DNA reads as TGTGCCAGCCGCAGTGGCGGAACCAGGGTCTACGAGCAGTACTTC.

The chain is built from TRBV5-1 and TRBJ1-1; 10 bases fit TRBD1. J gave up 5 bases and V 2 bases, and 6 bases lay outside the gene matches. The CDR3 loop spans 15 amino acids. The germline CDR1 and CDR2 sequences are SGHRS and YFSETQ. CDR3 in DNA: TGCGCCAGCAGCTTAGCCGGACAGGGGGGAACTGAAGCTTTCTTT. This encodes CASSLAGQGGTEAFF.

The chain employs TRBV10-3 and TRBJ2-1; 7 nucleotides match TRBD2. The germline V gene has CDR1 ENHRY and CDR2 SYGVKD. The CDR3 is 14 amino acids. J lost 0 bases, V lost 8 bases, and 4 bases had no gene match. This CDR3 is CAIQERDSYNEQFF. For the CDR3, the DNA is TGTGCCATCCAGGAGCGGGACTCCTACAATGAGCAGTTCTTC.

This chain joins TRBV3-1 (or the pseudogene TRBV3-2) and TRBJ1-6; no reliable D call. CDR3 length: 14 amino acids. Trimming shortened V by 4 bases and J by 0 bases, and 4 bases separated the two germline ends. Germline V CDR1 and CDR2: LGHDT, YNNKEL (reference sequence). The CDR3: CASSLGSYNSPLHF. CDR3 nucleotides: TGTGCCAGCAGCCTAGGCTCCTATAATTCACCCCTCCACTTT.

The chain is built from TRBV6-6 and TRBJ1-5; D possibly corresponds to TRBD1 (6 bases). CDR1 and CDR2 (germline): MNHNY, SVGAGI (reference sequence). This CDR3 region has 16 residues. The ends were cut back, 0 bases at V and 3 bases at J, with 12 bases in the middle. CDR3 sequence (DNA): TGTGCCAGCAGTTACTCCGGACAGTACCCCAATCAGCCCCAGCATTTT. It yields the protein CASSYSGQYPNQPQHF.

The chain has TRBV6-5 and TRBJ2-7; either TRBD1 or TRBD2 may supply D (5 bases each). The V gene's germline CDR1 is MNHEY and CDR2 SVGAGI. The CDR3 consists of 15 residues. With 2 bases removed from V and 3 bases from J, the gap between germline ends came to 14 bases. Here the CDR3 DNA reads TGTGCCAGCAGTTACGTTGGGACGAAAAACTACGAGCAGTACTTC. Its translation: CASSYVGTKNYEQYF.

The gene calls are TRBV13 and TRBJ2-2, with D possibly TRBD1 on 6 matching bases. Deletions cut 4 bases from V and 6 bases from J, with 12 bases between. The CDR3 length is 14 residues. From germline, CDR1 is PRHDT and CDR2 FYEKMQ (reference sequence). The CDR3 nucleotides are TGTGCCAGCAGCTCAACAGGGTCGGCCGGGGAGCTGTTTTTT. The encoded protein is CASSSTGSAGELFF.

The chain employs TRBV6-1 and TRBJ2-7, with a possible D match to TRBD1 (6 bases). This CDR3 comprises 15 residues. The germline V and J ends were trimmed by 2 bases and 5 bases, with 16 bases remaining between them. From germline, CDR1 is MNHNS and CDR2 SASEGT. DNA of the CDR3: TGTGCCAGCAGTGAACCGGGCCAGGGGAGCCACGAGCAGTACTTC. Amino acid sequence: CASSEPGQGSHEQYF.

This chain uses TRBV19 with TRBJ2-2; D ambiguous. Trimming cost V 5 bases and J 1 base, with 8 bases left between them. Germline CDR1 is LNHDA and CDR2 is SQIVND (reference sequence). The CDR3 sequence is 14 residues long. CDR3 sequence: CASSFTMNTGELFF. The DNA of the CDR3 is TGTGCCAGTAGTTTCACTATGAACACCGGGGAGCTGTTTTTT. The variable domain in full, with the rest retrieved from reference TRBV19 and TRBJ2-2, is DGGITQSPKYLFRKEGQNVTLSCEQNLNHDAMYWYRQDPGQGLRLIYYSQIVNDFQKGDIAEGYSVSREKKESFPLTVTSAQKNPTAFYLCASSFTMNTGELFFGEGSRLTVL.

The rearrangement uses TRBV9 and TRBJ2-7; tentative D call: TRBD1 (6 bases). The V gene lost 3 bases and the J gene lost 0 bases, with 10 bases spanning the gap. The CDR3 covers 14 residues. CDR1 SGDLS and CDR2 YYNGEE come from the germline V gene. This chain's CDR3 is CASSERGTSYEQYF. DNA of the CDR3: TGTGCCAGCAGCGAGAGGGGGACCTCCTACGAGCAGTACTTC.

The chain recombines TRBV29-1 with TRBJ1-5; D not certain. The CDR3 is 13 amino acids. Looked up from germline, CDR1 is SQVTM and CDR2 is ANQGSEA. Deletions cut 3 bases from V and 7 bases from J, with 13 bases between. The CDR3 is CSVEKGEGQPQHF. Here the CDR3 DNA reads TGCAGCGTTGAGAAGGGTGAGGGCCAGCCCCAGCATTTT.